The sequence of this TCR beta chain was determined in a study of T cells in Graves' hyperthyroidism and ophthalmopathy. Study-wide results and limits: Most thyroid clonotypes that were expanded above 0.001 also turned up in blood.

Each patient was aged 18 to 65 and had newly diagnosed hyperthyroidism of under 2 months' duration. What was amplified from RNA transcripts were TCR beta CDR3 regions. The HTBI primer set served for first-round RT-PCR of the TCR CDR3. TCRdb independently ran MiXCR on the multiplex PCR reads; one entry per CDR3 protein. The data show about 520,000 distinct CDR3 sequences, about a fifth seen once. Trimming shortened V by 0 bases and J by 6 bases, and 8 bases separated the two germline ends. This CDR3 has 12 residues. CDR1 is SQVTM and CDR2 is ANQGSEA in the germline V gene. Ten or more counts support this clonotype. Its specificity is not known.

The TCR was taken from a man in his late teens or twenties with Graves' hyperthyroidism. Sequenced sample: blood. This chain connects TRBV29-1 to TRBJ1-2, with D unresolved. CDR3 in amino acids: CSVEEGTNGYTF. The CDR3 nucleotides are TGCAGCGTTGAAGAGGGTACGAATGGCTACACCTTC. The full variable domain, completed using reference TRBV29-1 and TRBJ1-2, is SAVISQKPSRDICQRGTSLTIQCQVDSQVTMMFWYRQQPGQSLTLIATANQGSEATYESGFVIDKFPISRPNLTFSTLTVSNMSPEDSSIYLCSVEEGTNGYTFGSGTRLTVV.